This T cell receptor beta chain comes out of a study of T cell clonotyping in hematopoietic cell transplantation. Notes on the study in general: At the given depth, recipient repertoires were over 95% de novo clonotypes. Cells were unsorted, so CD4 and CD8 contributions were not separated. Graft donor and pretransplant recipient Inverse Simpson Index values predicted broader posttransplant TCR diversity.

Blood collection times were about day -28 and days 30, 100, 180 posttransplant. This clone has only a few counts. Its cognate antigen is unknown. Data came from immunoSEQ multiplex PCR; TCRdb stores just in-frame clones and leaves some out. The sample has 4,600 or so clones, about three quarters seen once; the top ten hold around 27%. Deletions cut 8 bases from V and 0 bases from J, with 2 bases between. CDR1 is WNHNN and CDR2 is SYGVQD in the germline V gene (reference sequence). The CDR3 has 10 residues. The sequence derives from a female patient aged 50-59 years who had an allogeneic stem cell transplant from an unrelated donor, so the T cells may come from the graft donor. Some clones in this sample may be carry-over from other donors' samples. The V and J genes are TRBV10-1 and TRBJ2-7, with D uncertain. Specimen: peripheral blood mononuclear cells, collected 100 days after allogeneic stem cell transplant. CDR3: CASPSYEQYF. The CDR3 region has the DNA TGCGCCAGCCCCTCCTACGAGCAGTACTTC.